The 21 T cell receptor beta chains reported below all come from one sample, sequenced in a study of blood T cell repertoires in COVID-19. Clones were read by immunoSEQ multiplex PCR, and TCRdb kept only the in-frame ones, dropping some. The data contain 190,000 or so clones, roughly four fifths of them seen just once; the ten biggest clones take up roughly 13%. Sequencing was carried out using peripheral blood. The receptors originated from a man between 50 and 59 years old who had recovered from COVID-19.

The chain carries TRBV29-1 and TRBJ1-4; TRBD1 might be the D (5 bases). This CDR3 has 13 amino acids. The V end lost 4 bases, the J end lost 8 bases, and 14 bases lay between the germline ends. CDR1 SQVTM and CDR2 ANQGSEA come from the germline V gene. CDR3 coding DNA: TGCAGCGTTGGGCAGGGTGGGTCAGAAAAACTGTTTTTT. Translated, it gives CSVGQGGSEKLFF.

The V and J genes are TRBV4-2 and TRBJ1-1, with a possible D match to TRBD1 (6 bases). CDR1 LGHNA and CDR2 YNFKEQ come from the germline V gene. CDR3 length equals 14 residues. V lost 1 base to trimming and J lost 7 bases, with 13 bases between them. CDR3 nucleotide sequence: TGTGCCAGCAGCCAAGTATCAGGGGTTAGTGAAGCTTTCTTT. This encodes CASSQVSGVSEAFF.

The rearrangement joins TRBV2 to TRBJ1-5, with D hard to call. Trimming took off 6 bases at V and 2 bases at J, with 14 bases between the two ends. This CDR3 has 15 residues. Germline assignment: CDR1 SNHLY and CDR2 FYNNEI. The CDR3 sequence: CASRSRVGGNQPQHF. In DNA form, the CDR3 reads TGTGCCAGCAGGTCCCGGGTCGGAGGCAATCAGCCCCAGCATTTT. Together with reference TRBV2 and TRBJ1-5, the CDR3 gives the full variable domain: EPEVTQTPSHQVTQMGQEVILRCVPISNHLYFYWYRQILGQKVEFLVSFYNNEISEKSEIFDDQFSVERPDGSNFTLKIRSTKLEDSAMYFCASRSRVGGNQPQHFGDGTRLSIL.

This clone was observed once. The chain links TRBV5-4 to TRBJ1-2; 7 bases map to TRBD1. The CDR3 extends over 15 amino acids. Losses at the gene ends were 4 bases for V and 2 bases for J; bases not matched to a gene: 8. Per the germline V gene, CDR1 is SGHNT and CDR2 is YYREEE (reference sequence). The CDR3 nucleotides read TGTGCCAGCAGCCGGGGACAGCAGTCAAACTATGGCTACACCTTC. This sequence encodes CASSRGQQSNYGYTF.

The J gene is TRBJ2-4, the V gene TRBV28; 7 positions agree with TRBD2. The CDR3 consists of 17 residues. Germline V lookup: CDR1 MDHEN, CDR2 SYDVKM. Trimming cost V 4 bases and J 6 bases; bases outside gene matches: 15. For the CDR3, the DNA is TGTGCCAGCAGTTCTTTTTTGGGGGGGGACGGAGGAAACATTCAGTACTTC. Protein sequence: CASSSFLGGDGGNIQYF.

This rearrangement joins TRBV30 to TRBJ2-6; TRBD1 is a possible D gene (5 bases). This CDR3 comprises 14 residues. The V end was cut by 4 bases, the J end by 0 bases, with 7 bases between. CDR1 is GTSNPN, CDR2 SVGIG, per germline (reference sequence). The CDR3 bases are TGTGCCTGGACCAGGGCCTCTGGGGCCAACGTCCTGACTTTC. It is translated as CAWTRASGANVLTF.

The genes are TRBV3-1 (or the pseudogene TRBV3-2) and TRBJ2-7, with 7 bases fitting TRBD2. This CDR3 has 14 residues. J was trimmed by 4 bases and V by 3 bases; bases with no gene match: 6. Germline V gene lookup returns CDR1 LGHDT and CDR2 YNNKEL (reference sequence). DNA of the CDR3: TGTGCCAGCAGCCAGGGAAGACTAGCTTACGAGCAGTACTTC. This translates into CASSQGRLAYEQYF.

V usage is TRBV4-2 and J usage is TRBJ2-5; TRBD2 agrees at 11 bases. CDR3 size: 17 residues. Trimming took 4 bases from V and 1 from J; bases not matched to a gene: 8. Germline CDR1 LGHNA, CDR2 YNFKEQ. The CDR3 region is CASSLQGTSGSQETQYF. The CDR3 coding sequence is TGTGCCAGCAGCCTCCAAGGAACTAGCGGGAGCCAAGAGACCCAGTACTTC.

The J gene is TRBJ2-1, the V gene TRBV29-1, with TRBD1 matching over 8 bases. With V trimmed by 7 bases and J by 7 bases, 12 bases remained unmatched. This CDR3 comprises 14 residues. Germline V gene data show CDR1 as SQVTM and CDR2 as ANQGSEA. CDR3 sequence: CSARQDRAKNEQFF. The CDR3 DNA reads TGCAGCGCCAGACAGGACAGGGCTAAGAATGAGCAGTTCTTC.

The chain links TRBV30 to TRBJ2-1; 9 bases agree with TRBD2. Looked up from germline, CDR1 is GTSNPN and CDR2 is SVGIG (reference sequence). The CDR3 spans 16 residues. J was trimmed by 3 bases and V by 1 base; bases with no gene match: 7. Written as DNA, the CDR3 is TGTGCCTGGAGTGCCCTAACTAGCGGGCACTACAATGAGCAGTTCTTC. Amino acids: CAWSALTSGHYNEQFF. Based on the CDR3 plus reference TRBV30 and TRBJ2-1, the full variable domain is SQTIHQWPATLVQPVGSPLSLECTVEGTSNPNLYWYRQAAGRGLQLLFYSVGIGQISSEVPQNLSASRPQDRQFILSSKKLLLSDSGFYLCAWSALTSGHYNEQFFGPGTRLTVL.

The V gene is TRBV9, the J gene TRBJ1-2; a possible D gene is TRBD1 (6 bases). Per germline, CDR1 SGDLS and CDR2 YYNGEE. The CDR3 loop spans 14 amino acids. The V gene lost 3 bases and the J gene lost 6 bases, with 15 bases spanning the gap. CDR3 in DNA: TGTGCCAGCAGCGAGGTGGCCAGGGGCGATGGCTACACCTTC. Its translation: CASSEVARGDGYTF. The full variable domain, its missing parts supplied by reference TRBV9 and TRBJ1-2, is DSGVTQTPKHLITATGQRVTLRCSPRSGDLSVYWYQQSLDQGLQFLIQYYNGEERAKGNILERFSAQQFPDLHSELNLSSLELGDSALYFCASSEVARGDGYTFGSGTRLTVV.

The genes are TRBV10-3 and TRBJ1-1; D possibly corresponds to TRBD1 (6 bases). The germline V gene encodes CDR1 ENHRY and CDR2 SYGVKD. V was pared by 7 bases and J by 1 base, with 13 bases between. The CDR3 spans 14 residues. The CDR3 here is CAITPGHWNTEAFF. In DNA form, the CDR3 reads TGTGCCATCACTCCGGGACACTGGAACACTGAAGCTTTCTTT.

This CDR3 is CASSQVIAGGQYF. The CDR3 region has the DNA TGTGCCAGCAGCCAAGTGATAGCGGGAGGGCAGTACTTC. The chain combines TRBV3-1 (or the pseudogene TRBV3-2) with TRBJ2-7, with TRBD2 identical over 10 bases. The CDR3 extends over 13 amino acids. The germline gives CDR1 LGHDT, CDR2 YNNKEL (reference sequence). V lost 1 base to trimming and J lost 9 bases; unmatched junction nucleotides: 3.

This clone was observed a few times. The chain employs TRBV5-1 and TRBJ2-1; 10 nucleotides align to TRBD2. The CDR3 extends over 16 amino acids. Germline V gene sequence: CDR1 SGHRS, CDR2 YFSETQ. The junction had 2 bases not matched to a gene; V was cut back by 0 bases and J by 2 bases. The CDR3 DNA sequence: TGCGCCAGCAGCTTGGTAAGCGGGAGGGCCTACAATGAGCAGTTCTTC. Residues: CASSLVSGRAYNEQFF.

The CDR3 sequence: CASSLGLGGSTDTQYF. The CDR3 DNA sequence: TGCGCCAGCAGCTTGGGGCTGGGGGGTAGCACAGATACGCAGTATTTT. The chain carries TRBV5-1 and TRBJ2-3; tentatively, D is TRBD2 (6 bases). Germline loops: CDR1 SGHRS, CDR2 YFSETQ. This CDR3 spans 16 amino acids. Deletions cut 0 bases from V and 0 bases from J, with 11 bases between.

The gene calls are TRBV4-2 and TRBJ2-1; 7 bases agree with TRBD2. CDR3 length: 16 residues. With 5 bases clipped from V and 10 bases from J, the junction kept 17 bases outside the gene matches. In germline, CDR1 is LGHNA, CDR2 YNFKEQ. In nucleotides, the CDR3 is TGTGCCAGCAGCGAAATCCGGGCTAGCGGTCCTCGGGAGCAGTTCTTC. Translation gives CASSEIRASGPREQFF.

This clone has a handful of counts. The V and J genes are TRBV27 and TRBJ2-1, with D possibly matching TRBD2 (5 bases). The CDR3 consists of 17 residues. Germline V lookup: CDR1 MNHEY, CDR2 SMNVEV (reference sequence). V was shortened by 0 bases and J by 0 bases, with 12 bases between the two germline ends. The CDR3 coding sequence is TGTGCCAGCAGTTTATCGGGAGCGCCTAGCTCCTACAATGAGCAGTTCTTC. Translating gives CASSLSGAPSSYNEQFF.

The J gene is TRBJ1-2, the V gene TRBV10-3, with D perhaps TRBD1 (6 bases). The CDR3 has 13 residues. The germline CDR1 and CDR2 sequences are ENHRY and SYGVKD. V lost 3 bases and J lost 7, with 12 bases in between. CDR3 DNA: TGTGCCATCAGTGACGGGGGGGCTGGTGGCTACACCTTC. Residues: CAISDGGAGGYTF.

The CDR3 DNA follows: TGTGCCAGCACACTAAGCAGGGGGAGCACCTACGAGCAGTACTTC. This sequence encodes CASTLSRGSTYEQYF. The rearrangement uses TRBV27 and TRBJ2-7; TRBD1 aligns across 7 bases. The CDR3 spans 15 residues. Germline V lookup: CDR1 MNHEY, CDR2 SMNVEV (reference sequence). V trimming: 7 bases; J trimming: 2 bases; junction bases outside the gene matches: 11.

CDR3 protein: CASSRGTVGSGALKGKKPGELFF. In DNA, the CDR3 is TGTGCCAGCAGCCGAGGGACCGTCGGTAGCGGAGCGTTGAAGGGAAAAAAACCCGGGGAGCTGTTTTTT. The chain combines TRBV9 with TRBJ2-2; weak D call: TRBD2 (6 bases). The V and J ends lost 4 bases and 6 bases respectively, with 40 bases between them. The germline V gene has CDR1 SGDLS and CDR2 YYNGEE. The CDR3 has 23 residues.

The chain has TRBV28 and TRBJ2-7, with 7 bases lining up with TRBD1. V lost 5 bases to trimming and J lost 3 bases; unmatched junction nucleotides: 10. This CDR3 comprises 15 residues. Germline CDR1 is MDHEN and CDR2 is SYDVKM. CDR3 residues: CASSISYPGGYEQYF. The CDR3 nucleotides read TGTGCCAGCAGTATATCTTACCCAGGGGGCTACGAGCAGTACTTC.